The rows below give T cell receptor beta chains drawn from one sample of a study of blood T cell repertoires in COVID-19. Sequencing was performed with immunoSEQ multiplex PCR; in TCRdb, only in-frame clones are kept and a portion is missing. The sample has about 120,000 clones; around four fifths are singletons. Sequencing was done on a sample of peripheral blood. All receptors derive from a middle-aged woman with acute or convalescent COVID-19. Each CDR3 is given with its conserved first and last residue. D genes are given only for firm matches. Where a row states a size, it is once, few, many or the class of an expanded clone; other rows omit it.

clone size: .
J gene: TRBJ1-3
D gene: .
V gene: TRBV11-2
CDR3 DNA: TGTGCCAGCAGACACCCGGGGGGTCGAAACACCATATATTTT
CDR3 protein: CASRHPGGRNTIYF

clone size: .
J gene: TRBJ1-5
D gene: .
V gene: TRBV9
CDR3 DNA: TGTGCCAGCAGCCCTGGACTTTATAGCAATCAGCCCCAGCATTTT
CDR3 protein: CASSPGLYSNQPQHF

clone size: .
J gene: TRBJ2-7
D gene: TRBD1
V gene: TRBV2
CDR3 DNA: TGTGCCAGCACGGCCGGACAGGGGGTCGAGCAGTACTTC
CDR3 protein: CASTAGQGVEQYF

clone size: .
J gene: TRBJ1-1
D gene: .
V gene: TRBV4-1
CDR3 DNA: TGCGCCAGCAGCCAAGATTACTTCATGAACACTGAAGCTTTCTTT
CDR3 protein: CASSQDYFMNTEAFF

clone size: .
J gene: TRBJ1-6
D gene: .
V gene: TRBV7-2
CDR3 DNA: TGTGCCAGCAGCTACCTCCCGTTGGGAGGGGCAGGTTCACCCCTCCACTTT
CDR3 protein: CASSYLPLGGAGSPLHF

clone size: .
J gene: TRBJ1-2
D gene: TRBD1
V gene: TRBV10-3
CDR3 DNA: TGTGCCACTGGGACAGAAAAGAACTATGGCTACACCTTC
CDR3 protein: CATGTEKNYGYTF

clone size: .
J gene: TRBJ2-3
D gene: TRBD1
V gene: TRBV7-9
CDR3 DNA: TGTGCCAGCAGCCTGGACAGGGCGAGCACAGATACGCAGTATTTT
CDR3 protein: CASSLDRASTDTQYF

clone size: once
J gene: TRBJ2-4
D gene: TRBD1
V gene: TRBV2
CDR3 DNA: TGTGCCAGCAGTGTCAACCGGGACAGAAAAAACATTCAGTACTTC
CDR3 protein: CASSVNRDRKNIQYF

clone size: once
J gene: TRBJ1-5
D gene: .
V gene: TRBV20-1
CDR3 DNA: TGCAGTGCTGGTGTAACTAGTGTGGGTAGCAATCAGCCCCAGCATTTT
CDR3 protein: CSAGVTSVGSNQPQHF

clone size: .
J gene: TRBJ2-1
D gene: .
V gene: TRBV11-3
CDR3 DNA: TGTGCCAGCAGCGGATCCGGGGCGGGAGAGCAGTTCTTC
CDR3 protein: CASSGSGAGEQFF

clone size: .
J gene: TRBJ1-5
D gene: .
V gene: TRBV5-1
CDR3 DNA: TGCGCCAGCAGTTCCCCCACAGGGATCCCCAATCAGCCCCAGCATTTT
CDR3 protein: CASSSPTGIPNQPQHF

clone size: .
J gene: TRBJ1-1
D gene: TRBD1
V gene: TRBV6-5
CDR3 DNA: TGTGCCAGCAGTTTACAGGGGATCACTGAAGCTTTCTTT
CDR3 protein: CASSLQGITEAFF

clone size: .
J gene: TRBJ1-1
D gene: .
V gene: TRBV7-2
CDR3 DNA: TGTGCCAGCAGCTCCCGGGGAGGCGCTCGATTGAACACTGAAGCTTTCTTT
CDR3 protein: CASSSRGGARLNTEAFF

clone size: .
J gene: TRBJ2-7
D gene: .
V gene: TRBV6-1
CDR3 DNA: TGTGCCAGCAGTGACGAGCGAAGCGGGCCCTCCGAGCAGTACTTC
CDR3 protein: CASSDERSGPSEQYF

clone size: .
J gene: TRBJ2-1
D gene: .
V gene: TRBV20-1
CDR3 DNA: TGCAGTGCTGAGGAGTCCAATGAGCAGTTCTTC
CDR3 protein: CSAEESNEQFF

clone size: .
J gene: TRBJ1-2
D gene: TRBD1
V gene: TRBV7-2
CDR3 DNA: TGTGCCAGCAGCTTAGGAGGGGGCGGAGGCCGAAGTGGCTACACCTTC
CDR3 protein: CASSLGGGGGRSGYTF

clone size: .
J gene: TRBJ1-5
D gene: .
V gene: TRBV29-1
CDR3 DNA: TGCAGCGCCAGGGAGGGGAATCAGCCCCAGCATTTT
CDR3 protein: CSAREGNQPQHF

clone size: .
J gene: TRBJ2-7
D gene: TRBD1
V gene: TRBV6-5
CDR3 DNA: TGTGCCAGCAGCGCCGGACAGGGGAGGTACGAGCAGTACTTC
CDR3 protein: CASSAGQGRYEQYF

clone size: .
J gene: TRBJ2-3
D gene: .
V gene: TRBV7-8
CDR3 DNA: TGTGCCAGCAGCCGAAGTCGAAGGGGTTACACAGATACGCAGTATTTT
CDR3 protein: CASSRSRRGYTDTQYF

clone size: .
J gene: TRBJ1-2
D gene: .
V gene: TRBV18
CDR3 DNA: TGTGCCAGCTCACTCGCGGATAGTAACTATGGCTACACCTTC
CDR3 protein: CASSLADSNYGYTF

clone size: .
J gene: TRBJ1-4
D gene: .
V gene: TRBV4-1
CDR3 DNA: TGCGCCAGCAGCCAGGGGTGGACAGTAGAAAAACTGTTTTTT
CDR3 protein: CASSQGWTVEKLFF

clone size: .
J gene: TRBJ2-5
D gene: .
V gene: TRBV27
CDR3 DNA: TGTGCCAGCAGTTTAATCTCCAGACAAGAGACCCAGTACTTC
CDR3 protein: CASSLISRQETQYF

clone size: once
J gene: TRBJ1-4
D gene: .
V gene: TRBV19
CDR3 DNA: TGTGCCAGTAGTATTGGCGGGACGTCAAAATATAATGAAAAACTGTTTTTT
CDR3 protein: CASSIGGTSKYNEKLFF

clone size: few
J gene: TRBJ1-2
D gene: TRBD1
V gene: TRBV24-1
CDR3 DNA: TGTGCCACCAGTGATTCGACAGGGTTGGGCTACACCTTC
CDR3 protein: CATSDSTGLGYTF

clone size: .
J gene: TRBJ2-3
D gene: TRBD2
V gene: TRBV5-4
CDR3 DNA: TGTGCCAGCAGCCTGACTAAACTAGCGGGGGCAACAGATACGCAGTATTTT
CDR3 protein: CASSLTKLAGATDTQYF

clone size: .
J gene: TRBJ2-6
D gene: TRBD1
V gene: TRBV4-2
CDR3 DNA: TGTGCCAGCAGCCCCTATGGGACAGGGGGCTCTGGGGCCAACGTCCTGACTTTC
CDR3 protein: CASSPYGTGGSGANVLTF

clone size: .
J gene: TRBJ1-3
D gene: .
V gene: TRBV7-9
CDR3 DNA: TGTGCCAGCAGAGACCAGGGTGGAAACACCATATATTTT
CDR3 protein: CASRDQGGNTIYF

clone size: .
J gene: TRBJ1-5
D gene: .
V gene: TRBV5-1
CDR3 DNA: TGCGCCAGCAGGAACGGTCCTGATAGCAATCAGCCCCAGCATTTT
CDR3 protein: CASRNGPDSNQPQHF

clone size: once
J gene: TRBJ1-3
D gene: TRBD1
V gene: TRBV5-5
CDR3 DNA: TGTGCCAGCAGCTTGGCCGGGGACAGGGATGGAAACACCATATATTTT
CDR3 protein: CASSLAGDRDGNTIYF

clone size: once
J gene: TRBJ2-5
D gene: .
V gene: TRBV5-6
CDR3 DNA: TGTGCCAGCAGCTTGGACAGGGCGGAGACCCAGTACTTC
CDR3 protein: CASSLDRAETQYF

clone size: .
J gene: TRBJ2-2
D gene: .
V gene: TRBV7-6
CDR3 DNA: TGTGCCAGCAGTCCAGGCTCGAACACCGGGGAGCTGTTTTTT
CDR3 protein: CASSPGSNTGELFF

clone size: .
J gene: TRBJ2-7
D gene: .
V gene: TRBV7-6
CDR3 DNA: TGTGCCAGCAGCTTACGGGCAGGGGACACCACCTACGAGCAGTACTTC
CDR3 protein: CASSLRAGDTTYEQYF

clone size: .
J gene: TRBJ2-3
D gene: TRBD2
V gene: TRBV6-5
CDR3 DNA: TGTGCCAGCAGGTCCCTAGCGGCAGATACGCAGTATTTT
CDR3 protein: CASRSLAADTQYF

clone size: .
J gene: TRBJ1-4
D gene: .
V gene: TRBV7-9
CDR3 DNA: TGTGCCAGCAGCTTAATGGACGCCCCGGGAGAGGAAAAACTGTTTTTT
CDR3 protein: CASSLMDAPGEEKLFF

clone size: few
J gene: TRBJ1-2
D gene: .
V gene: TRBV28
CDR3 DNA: TGTGCCAGCAGTTTCGGTAACTATGGCTACACCTTC
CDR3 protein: CASSFGNYGYTF

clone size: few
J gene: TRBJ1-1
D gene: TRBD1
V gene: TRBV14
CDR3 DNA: TGTGCCAGCAGCACCGGGACAGGGGGCGTCGGTGAAGCTTTCTTT
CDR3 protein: CASSTGTGGVGEAFF

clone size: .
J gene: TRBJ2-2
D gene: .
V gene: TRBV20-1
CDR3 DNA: TGCAGTGCTAGTGAACTGACAAACACCGGGGAGCTGTTTTTT
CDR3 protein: CSASELTNTGELFF

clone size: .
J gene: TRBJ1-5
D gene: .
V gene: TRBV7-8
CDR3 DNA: TGTGCCAGCAGCGTTCTCGGATGGGGGGATGATCAGCCCCAGCATTTT
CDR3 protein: CASSVLGWGDDQPQHF

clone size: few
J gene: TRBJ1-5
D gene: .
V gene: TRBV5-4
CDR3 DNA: TGTGCCAGCAGCTCAGGTAGCAATCAGCCCCAGCATTTT
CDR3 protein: CASSSGSNQPQHF

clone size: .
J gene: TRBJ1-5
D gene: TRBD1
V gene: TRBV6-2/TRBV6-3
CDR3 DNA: TGTGCCAGCAGTTCCTCCGGTCAGGGGGCGCGTGGGAATCAGCCCCAGCATTTT
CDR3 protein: CASSSSGQGARGNQPQHF

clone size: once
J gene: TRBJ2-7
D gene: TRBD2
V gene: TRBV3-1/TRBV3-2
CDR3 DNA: TGTGCCAGCAGCCAAAGGCCCGGGACTACCCCCTACGAGCAGTACTTC
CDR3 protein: CASSQRPGTTPYEQYF

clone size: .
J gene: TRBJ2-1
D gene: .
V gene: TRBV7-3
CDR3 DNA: TGTGCCAGCAGCTTTAACGGGGGAGACAATGAGCAGTTCTTC
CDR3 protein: CASSFNGGDNEQFF